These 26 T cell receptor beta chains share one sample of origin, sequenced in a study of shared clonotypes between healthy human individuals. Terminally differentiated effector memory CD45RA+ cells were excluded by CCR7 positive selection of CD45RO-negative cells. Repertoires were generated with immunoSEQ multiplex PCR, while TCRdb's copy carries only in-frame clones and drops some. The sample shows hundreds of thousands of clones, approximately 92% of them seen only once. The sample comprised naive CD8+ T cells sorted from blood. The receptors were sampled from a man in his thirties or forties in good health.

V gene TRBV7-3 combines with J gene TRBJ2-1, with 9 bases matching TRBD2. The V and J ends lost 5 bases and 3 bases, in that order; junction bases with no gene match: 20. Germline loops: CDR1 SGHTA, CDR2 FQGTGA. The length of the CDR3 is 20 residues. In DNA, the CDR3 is TGTGCCAGCAGCCGATCGGCGGGCGCGGGACTAGCAATCGACTACAATGAGCAGTTCTTC. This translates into CASSRSAGAGLAIDYNEQFF. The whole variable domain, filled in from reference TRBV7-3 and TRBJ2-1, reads GAGVSQTPSNKVTEKGKYVELRCDPISGHTALYWYRQSLGQGPEFLIYFQGTGAADDSGLPNDRFFAVRPEGSVSTLKIQRTERGDSAVYLCASSRSAGAGLAIDYNEQFFGPGTRLTVL.

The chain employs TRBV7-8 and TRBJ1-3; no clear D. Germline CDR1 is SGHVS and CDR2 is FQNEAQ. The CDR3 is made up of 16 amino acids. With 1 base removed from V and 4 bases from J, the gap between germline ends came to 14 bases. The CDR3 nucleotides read TGTGCCAGCAGCTTAGGTATTATGAGTGAAGGAAACACCATATATTTT. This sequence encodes CASSLGIMSEGNTIYF.

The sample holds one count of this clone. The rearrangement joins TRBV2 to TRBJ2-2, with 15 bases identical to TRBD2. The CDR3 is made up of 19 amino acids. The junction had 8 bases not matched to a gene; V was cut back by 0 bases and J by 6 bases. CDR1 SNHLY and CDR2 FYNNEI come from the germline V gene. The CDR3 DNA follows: TGTGCCAGCAGTGAAGCGACCGGACTAGCGGGAGGGCCCCCCGGGGAGCTGTTTTTT. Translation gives CASSEATGLAGGPPGELFF.

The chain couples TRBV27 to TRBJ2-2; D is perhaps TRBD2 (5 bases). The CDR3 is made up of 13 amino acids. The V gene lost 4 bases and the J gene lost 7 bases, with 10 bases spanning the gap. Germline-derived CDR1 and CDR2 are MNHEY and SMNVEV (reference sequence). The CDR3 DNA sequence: TGTGCCAGCAGTTGGGGTCGGGGCGGGGAGCTGTTTTTT. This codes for CASSWGRGGELFF.

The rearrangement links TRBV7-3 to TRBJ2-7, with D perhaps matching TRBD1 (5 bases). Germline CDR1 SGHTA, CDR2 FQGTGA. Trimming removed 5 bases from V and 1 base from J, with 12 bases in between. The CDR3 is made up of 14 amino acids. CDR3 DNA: TGTGCCAGCAGCCCAGGGTACGGATCCTACGAGCAGTACTTC. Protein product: CASSPGYGSYEQYF.

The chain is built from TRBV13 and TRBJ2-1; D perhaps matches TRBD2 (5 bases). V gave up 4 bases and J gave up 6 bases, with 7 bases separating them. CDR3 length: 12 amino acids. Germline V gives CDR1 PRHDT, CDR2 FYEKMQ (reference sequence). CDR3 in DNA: TGTGCCAGCAGCTCCGGACTCAATGAGCAGTTCTTC. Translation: CASSSGLNEQFF.

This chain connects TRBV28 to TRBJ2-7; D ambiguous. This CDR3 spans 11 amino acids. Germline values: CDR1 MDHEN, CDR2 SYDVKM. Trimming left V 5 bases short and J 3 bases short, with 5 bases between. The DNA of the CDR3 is TGTGCCAGCAGTCATGTCTACGAGCAGTACTTC. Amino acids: CASSHVYEQYF.

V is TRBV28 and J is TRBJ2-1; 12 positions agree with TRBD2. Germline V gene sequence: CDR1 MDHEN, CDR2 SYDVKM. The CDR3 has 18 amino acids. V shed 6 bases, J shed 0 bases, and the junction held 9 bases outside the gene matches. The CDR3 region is CASRGLAGPRSSYNEQFF. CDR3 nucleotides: TGTGCCAGCAGAGGACTAGCGGGACCGCGAAGCTCCTACAATGAGCAGTTCTTC.

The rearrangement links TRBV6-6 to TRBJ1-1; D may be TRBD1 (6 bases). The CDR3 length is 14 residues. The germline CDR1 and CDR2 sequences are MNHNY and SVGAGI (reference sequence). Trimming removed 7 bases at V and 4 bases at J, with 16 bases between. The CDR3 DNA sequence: TGTGCCAGCACCATCACGGCAGGGGTCACTGAAGCTTTCTTT. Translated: CASTITAGVTEAFF.

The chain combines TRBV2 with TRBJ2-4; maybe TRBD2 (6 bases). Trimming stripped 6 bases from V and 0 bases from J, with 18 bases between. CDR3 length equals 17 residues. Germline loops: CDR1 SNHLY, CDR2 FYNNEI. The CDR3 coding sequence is TGTGCCAGCAGGGGGAGGAACGAGGAGGGAGCCAAAAACATTCAGTACTTC. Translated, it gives CASRGRNEEGAKNIQYF. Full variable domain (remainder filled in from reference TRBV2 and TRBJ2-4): EPEVTQTPSHQVTQMGQEVILRCVPISNHLYFYWYRQILGQKVEFLVSFYNNEISEKSEIFDDQFSVERPDGSNFTLKIRSTKLEDSAMYFCASRGRNEEGAKNIQYFGAGTRLSVL.

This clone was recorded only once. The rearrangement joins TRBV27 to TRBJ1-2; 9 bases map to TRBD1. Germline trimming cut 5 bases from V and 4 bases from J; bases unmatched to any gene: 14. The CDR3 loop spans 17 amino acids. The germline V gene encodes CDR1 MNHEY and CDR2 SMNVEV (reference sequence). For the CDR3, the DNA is TGTGCCAGCAGTCTACTACCGGGACAGGGAAGTAGCTATGGCTACACCTTC. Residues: CASSLLPGQGSSYGYTF.

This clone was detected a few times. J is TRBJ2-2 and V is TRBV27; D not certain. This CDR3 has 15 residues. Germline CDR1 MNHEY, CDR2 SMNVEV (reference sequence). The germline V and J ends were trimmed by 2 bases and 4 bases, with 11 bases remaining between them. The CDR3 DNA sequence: TGTGCCAGCAGTTTAATTCAGTTGGGCACCGGGGAGCTGTTTTTT. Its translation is CASSLIQLGTGELFF.

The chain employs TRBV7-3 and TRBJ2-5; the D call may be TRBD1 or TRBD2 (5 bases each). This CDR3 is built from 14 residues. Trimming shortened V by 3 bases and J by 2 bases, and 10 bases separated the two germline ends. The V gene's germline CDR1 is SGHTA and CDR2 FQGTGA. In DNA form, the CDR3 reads TGTGCCAGCAGCTTTCTGGGACCTCAAGAGACCCAGTACTTC. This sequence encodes CASSFLGPQETQYF.

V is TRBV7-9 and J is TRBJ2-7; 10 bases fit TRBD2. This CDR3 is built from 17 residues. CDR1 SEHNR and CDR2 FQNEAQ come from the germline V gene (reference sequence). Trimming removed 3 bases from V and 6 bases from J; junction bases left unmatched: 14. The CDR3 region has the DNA TGTGCCAGCAGCTTGGTCACTAGCGGGATTCCCCTCGGCGAGCAGTACTTC. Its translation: CASSLVTSGIPLGEQYF.

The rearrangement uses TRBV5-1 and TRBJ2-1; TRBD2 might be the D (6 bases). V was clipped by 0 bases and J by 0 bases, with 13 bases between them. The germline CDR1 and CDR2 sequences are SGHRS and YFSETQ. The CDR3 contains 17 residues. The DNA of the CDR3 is TGCGCCAGCAGCTTGGCTGGGACTTCAAGCTCCTACAATGAGCAGTTCTTC. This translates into CASSLAGTSSSYNEQFF.

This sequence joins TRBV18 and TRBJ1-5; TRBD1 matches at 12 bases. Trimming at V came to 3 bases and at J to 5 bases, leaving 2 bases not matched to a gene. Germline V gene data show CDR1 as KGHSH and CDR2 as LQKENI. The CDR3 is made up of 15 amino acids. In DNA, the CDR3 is TGTGCCAGCTCACCGGGACAGGGGGCCGATCAGCCCCAGCATTTT. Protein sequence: CASSPGQGADQPQHF.

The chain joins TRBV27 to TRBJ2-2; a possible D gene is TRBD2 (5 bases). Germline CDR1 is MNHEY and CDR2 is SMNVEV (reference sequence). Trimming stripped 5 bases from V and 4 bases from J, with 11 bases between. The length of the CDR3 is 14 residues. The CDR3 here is CASSLLAFTGELFF. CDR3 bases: TGTGCCAGCAGTCTCTTAGCGTTCACCGGGGAGCTGTTTTTT.

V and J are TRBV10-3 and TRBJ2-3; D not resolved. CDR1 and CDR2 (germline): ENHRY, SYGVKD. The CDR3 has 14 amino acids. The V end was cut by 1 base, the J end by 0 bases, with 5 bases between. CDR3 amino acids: CAISELDSTDTQYF. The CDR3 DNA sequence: TGTGCCATCAGTGAGTTAGACAGCACAGATACGCAGTATTTT.

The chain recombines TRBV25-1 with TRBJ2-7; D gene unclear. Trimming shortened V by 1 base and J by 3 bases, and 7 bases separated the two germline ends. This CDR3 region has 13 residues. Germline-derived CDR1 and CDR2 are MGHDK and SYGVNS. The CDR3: CASSEFDGYEQYF. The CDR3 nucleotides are TGTGCCAGCAGTGAATTCGACGGCTACGAGCAGTACTTC.

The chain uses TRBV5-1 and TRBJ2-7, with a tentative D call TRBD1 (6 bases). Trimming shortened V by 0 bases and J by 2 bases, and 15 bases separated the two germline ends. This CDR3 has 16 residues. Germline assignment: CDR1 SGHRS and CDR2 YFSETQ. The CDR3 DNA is TGCGCCAGCAGCTTGGCCTTACAGGGCGGGCCCTACGAGCAGTACTTC. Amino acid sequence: CASSLALQGGPYEQYF.

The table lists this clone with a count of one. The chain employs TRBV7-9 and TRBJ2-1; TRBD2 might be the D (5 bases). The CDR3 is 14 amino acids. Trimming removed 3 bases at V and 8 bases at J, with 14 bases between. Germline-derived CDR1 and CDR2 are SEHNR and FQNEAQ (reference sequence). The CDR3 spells CASSFGLGVDEQFF. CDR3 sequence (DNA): TGTGCCAGCAGCTTTGGACTTGGGGTGGATGAGCAGTTCTTC. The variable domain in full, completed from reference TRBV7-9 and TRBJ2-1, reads DTGVSQNPRHKITKRGQNVTFRCDPISEHNRLYWYRQTLGQGPEFLTYFQNEAQLEKSRLLSDRFSAERPKGSFSTLEIQRTEQGDSAMYLCASSFGLGVDEQFFGPGTRLTVL.

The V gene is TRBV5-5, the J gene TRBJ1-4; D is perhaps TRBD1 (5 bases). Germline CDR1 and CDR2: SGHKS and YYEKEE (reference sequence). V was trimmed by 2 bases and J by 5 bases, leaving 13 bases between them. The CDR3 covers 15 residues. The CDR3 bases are TGTGCCAGCAGCTTTGTCGGGGCCAGCAATGAAAAACTGTTTTTT. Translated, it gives CASSFVGASNEKLFF. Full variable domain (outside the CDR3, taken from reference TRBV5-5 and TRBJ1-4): DAGVTQSPTHLIKTRGQQVTLRCSPISGHKSVSWYQQVLGQGPQFIFQYYEKEERGRGNFPDRFSARQFPNYSSELNVNALLLGDSALYLCASSFVGASNEKLFFGSGTQLSVL.

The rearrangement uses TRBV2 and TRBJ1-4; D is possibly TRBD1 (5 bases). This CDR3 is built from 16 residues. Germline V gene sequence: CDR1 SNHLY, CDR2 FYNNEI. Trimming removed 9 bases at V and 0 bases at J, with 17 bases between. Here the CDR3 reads CASGKGTRATNEKLFF. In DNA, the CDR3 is TGTGCCAGTGGGAAGGGGACGCGAGCAACTAATGAAAAACTGTTTTTT.

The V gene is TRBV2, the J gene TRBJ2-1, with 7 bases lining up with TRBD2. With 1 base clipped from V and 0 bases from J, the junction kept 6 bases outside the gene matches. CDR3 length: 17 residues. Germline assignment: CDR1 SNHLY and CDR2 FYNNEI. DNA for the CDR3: TGTGCCAGCAGTGAAGTGGCTAGCGGAAGCTCCTACAATGAGCAGTTCTTC. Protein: CASSEVASGSSYNEQFF.

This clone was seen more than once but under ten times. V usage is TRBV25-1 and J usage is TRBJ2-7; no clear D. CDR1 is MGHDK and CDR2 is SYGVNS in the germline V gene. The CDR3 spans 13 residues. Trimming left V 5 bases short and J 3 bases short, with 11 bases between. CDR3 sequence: CASSRGADYEQYF. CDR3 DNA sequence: TGTGCCAGCAGTCGTGGAGCCGACTACGAGCAGTACTTC.

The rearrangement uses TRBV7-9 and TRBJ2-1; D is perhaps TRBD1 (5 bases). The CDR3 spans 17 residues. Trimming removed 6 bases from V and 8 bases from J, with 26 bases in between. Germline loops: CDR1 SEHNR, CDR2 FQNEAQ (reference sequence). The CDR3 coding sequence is TGTGCCAGCAGTCTACGTCCGACAGTTCACCCGGGCGATGAGCAGTTCTTC. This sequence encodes CASSLRPTVHPGDEQFF. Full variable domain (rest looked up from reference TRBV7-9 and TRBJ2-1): DTGVSQNPRHKITKRGQNVTFRCDPISEHNRLYWYRQTLGQGPEFLTYFQNEAQLEKSRLLSDRFSAERPKGSFSTLEIQRTEQGDSAMYLCASSLRPTVHPGDEQFFGPGTRLTVL.